Described below is a single T cell receptor (beta chain) sequence and its context. Which antigen it targets is not known. No much larger clone exists at a distance of one base, and base qualities are not known. Deletion took 4 bases off V and 1 base off J, with a span of 19 bases between the germline ends. Measured from the cysteine to the phenylalanine, the CDR3 is 17 residues long. Just CDR3 DNA is preserved here, 51 bases in frame from base 1. CDR1 and CDR2, looked up from the germline V gene, are MNHNS and SASEGT. Library method: the immunoSEQ multiplex PCR assay. The table was pulled from immuneACCESS by TCRdb, which kept in-frame rearrangements only. Such tables lose some clones; where checked, under half of the loss comes from unresolved V genes, and the rest has no known cause. The sample records 650,000 to 950,000 clones, 75% to 90% of which are singletons. Under 0.012% of the sample rests with the top ten.

The entry originates in a study of shared T cell receptors in the human thymus (dated by TCRdb to the early 2020s). About the investigation overall: The study investigated the way shared, self-reactive T-cell receptor alpha chains are produced in the human thymus.

Separately, the same data were catalogued under a study of human thymus T cells. Per that second paper: Donors were immunologically healthy infants undergoing open corrective cardiac surgery for congenital heart defects in Finland. The thymus tissue came from surgical resects taken out during corrective cardiac surgery. V and J gene segment usage appeared biased in both thymic and peripheral blood repertoires. Highly overlapping thymic TCR repertoires among unrelated individuals were reported in the related research. The study used under ten infant thymus samples plus four related peripheral blood samples to characterize TCR alpha and beta repertoires. The cohort included six male and a couple of female infants, with donor ages spanning 7 to 244 days. After being mechanically released from the tissue, thymocytes were kept at -70 degrees C in pellets of about 8.5-30 million cells. Genomic DNA was extracted from frozen cell pellets with a QIAsymphony instrument. The immunoSEQ multiplex PCR assay was used to amplify the TCRB and TCRAD loci from a standardized quantity of quality-controlled genomic DNA. The amplicons covered the V(D)J region and were long enough to include the CDR3 and to identify the V and J genes. Amplicon sequencing was performed on an Illumina platform through the commercial immunoSEQ service. Primer bias and sequencing errors were corrected using previously described methods, and TCRAD and TCRB definitions followed the IMGT database. Analysis of the repertoires was done with immunoSEQ Analyzer 3.0 and VDJTools and included basic statistics, V/J segment usage, diversity estimates, rarefaction and pairwise overlap. Diversity was estimated using the Chao1, ChaoE, Efron-Thisted, Shannon and inverse Simpson indices, and was also estimated on datasets down-sampled to the size of the smallest sample. Repertoire overlap used strict matching of CDR3 nucleotide sequence, V gene and J gene, with Jaccard-based multidimensional scaling clustering. On average, thymus samples gave 750,000 to 950,000 unique TCRB clonotypes, whereas blood samples gave roughly 84,000.

The sample comprised thymocytes. The chain employs TRBV6-1 and TRBJ1-1; tentative D gene TRBD1, with 5 bases matching. The TCR sequence derives from a girl less than two years old with a congenital heart defect. Donor details come from another sample of the same person, matched by shared clones. The DNA sequence follows: TGTGCCAGCAGTGCAGGGCTGGGGTTAAGGGCGAACACTGAAGCTTTCTTT. It codes for CASSAGLGLRANTEAFF.